The text below deals with one TCR beta chain. Its matching antigen is unknown. These data come from a study of shared clonotypes between healthy human individuals. Study outcomes and limitations: Relative to memory subsets, naive subsets generally showed larger estimated richness.

Roughly 27,000 T cell genomes, or roughly 200 ng DNA, went into the sorted-subset replicate PCRs. Clones were sequenced by immunoSEQ multiplex PCR, and TCRdb holds only the in-frame ones, with some missing. The table lists fewer than 3 million clones, 85% to 95% of them singletons, with around 0.35% in the top ten. V trimming: 7 bases; J trimming: 4 bases; junction bases outside the gene matches: 7. The CDR3 runs to 15 residues. The germline V gene has CDR1 SQVTM and CDR2 ANQGSEA. Adult donors, all healthy and HIV-negative, had no recent acute infections or vaccinations. Researchers partitioned CD4+ cells into CD45RA+ naive and CD45RA-negative memory subsets.

The receptor was isolated from a man aged 18 to 29 in good health. Some clones in this sample may be carry-over from other donors' samples. The chain combines TRBV29-1 with TRBJ2-2; 12 nucleotides agree with TRBD1. Source material: naive CD4+ T cells from PBMCs. Subset in this sample: CD45RA+ positively selected. The CDR3 DNA reads as TGCAGCGGGGGACAGGGGGCTCCCCCCACCGGGGAGCTGTTTTTT. Amino acids: CSGGQGAPPTGELFF.